The sample holds one count of the clone carrying this T cell receptor beta chain. Its antigen remains unidentified. The CDR3 is 14 residues long. Germline V gives CDR1 SNHLY, CDR2 FYNNEI. V lost 10 bases, J lost 4 bases, and 6 bases stayed unmatched. Several immunoSEQ plates held equal portions of the genomic DNA taken from each subset. Clones were read by immunoSEQ multiplex PCR, and TCRdb kept only the in-frame ones, dropping some. The table includes roughly 2,300,000 clones, approximately 90% detected once. The data originate from a study of shared clonotypes between healthy human individuals. Findings of the study overall: Large depth notwithstanding, sorted-subset sequencing proved incomplete by rarefaction. The sampled material consisted only of blood, and tissue repertoires are likely to differ.

The study enrolled healthy HIV-negative adults without recent acute infections or vaccinations as donors. This chain joins TRBV2 and TRBJ2-6; 8 nucleotides agree with TRBD1. The receptor was isolated from a man aged 18 to 35 in good health. Some clones in this sample may be carry-over from other donors' samples. Material for sequencing was naive CD4+ T cells from PBMCs. Specified subset: CD45RA+ positively selected. This chain's CDR3 is CATSTGVGANVLTF. CDR3 sequence (DNA): TGTGCCACCTCGACAGGGGTCGGGGCCAACGTCCTGACTTTC.